This entry concerns a single T cell receptor (beta chain). Its antigen is unknown. These data belong to a study of T cell responses to AZD1222 COVID-19 vaccine. Study-level background: Both about-4-week and about-12-week second-dose recipients were combined. Study-level findings and limits: Spike as a whole was targeted by vaccine-associated CD4 TCRs, dominant at 160-218 and 743-854. White British ancestry dominated among donors, who included more females, and clonal diversity was possibly underestimated.

In germline, CDR1 is SGHVS, CDR2 FQNEAQ. The CDR3 has 13 amino acids. The V and J ends lost 5 bases and 8 bases, in that order; junction bases with no gene match: 6. The data were produced by immunoSEQ multiplex PCR, yet TCRdb's version contains in-frame clones alone and is incomplete. The data show approximately 100,000 clones, with around nine tenths seen just once and roughly 17% held by the top ten. This specimen was peripheral blood, taken on day 0 of AZD1222 vaccination. This clonotype originated in an adult in good health. The chain is built from TRBV7-8 and TRBJ2-1, with TRBD1 identical over 7 bases. CDR3: CASSRGQGDEQFF. For the CDR3, the DNA is TGTGCCAGCAGCAGGGGCCAGGGGGATGAGCAGTTCTTC.